This TCR beta chain was observed in a study of shared T cell receptors in the human thymus. The V and J ends lost 4 bases and 1 base, in that order; junction bases with no gene match: 7. The length of the CDR3 is 17 residues. Germline-derived CDR1 and CDR2 are LNHDA and SQIVND (reference sequence). The repertoire was sequenced with immunoSEQ multiplex PCR; TCRdb's copy has only in-frame clones and lacks some. The data hold 630,000 or so clones, with about 90% observed a single time. In this sample, this clone turned up once. These data also formed part of another study, on human thymus T cells.

The sequencing input was thymocytes. The chain couples TRBV19 to TRBJ1-1; TRBD1 agrees at 12 bases. This sequence was found in a boy under two years old with a congenital heart defect. The CDR3: CASSSRDRGLGNTEAFF. In DNA, the CDR3 is TGTGCCAGTAGTAGCCGGGACAGGGGGCTCGGGAACACTGAAGCTTTCTTT.